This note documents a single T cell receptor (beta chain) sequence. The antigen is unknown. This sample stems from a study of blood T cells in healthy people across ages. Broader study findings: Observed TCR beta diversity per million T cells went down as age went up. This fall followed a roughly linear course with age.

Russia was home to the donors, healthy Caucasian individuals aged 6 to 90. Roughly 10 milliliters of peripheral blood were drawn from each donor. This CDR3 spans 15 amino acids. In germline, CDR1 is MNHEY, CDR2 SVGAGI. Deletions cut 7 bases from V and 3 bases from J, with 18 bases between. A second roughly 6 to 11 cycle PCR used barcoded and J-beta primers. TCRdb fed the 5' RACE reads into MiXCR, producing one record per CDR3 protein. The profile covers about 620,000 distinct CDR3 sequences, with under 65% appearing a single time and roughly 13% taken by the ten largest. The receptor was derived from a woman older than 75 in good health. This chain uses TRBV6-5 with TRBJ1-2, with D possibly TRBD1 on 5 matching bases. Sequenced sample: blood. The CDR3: CASTPLTEPDYGYTF. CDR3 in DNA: TGTGCCAGCACTCCCCTGACAGAACCAGACTATGGCTACACCTTC.